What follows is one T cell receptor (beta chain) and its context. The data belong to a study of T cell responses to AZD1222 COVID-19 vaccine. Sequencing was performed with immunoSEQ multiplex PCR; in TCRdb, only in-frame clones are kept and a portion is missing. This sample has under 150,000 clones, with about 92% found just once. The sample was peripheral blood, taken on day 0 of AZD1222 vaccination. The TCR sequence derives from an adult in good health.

The CDR3 DNA is TGCGCCAGCAGCCAAGGACAGGGGGCCCACGAGCAGTACTTC. Its translation is CASSQGQGAHEQYF. The V call is TRBV4-3, the J call TRBJ2-7; 10 bases are shared with TRBD1. Germline CDR1 LGHNA, CDR2 YSLEER. The V and J ends lost 1 base and 5 bases, in that order; junction bases with no gene match: 2. The CDR3 sequence is 14 residues long.